The 24 T cell receptor beta chains reported below all come from one sample, sequenced in a study of shared clonotypes between healthy human individuals. TCRdb's table, derived via immunoSEQ multiplex PCR, lists solely in-frame clones and lacks some. The data show roughly 1 million clones, approximately 70% seen once. The specimen sequenced was memory CD4+ T cells sorted from blood. The subset is: CD45RA-negative fraction. The receptors shown here come from a man aged 18 to 30 in good health.

CDR3 in amino acids: CASSLGSPEQFF. The CDR3, as DNA: TGCGCCAGCAGCTTGGGCAGTCCTGAGCAGTTCTTC. V is TRBV5-1 and J is TRBJ2-1; D remains ambiguous. The length of the CDR3 is 12 residues. Trimming removed 0 bases at V and 9 bases at J, with 7 bases between. Germline values: CDR1 SGHRS, CDR2 YFSETQ.

The chain combines TRBV19 with TRBJ2-7; TRBD2 agrees at 11 bases. V lost 10 bases, J lost 4 bases, and 15 bases stayed unmatched. CDR3 length: 16 residues. Germline V gene sequence: CDR1 LNHDA, CDR2 SQIVND (reference sequence). The chain's CDR3 is CATTTGTSGARYEQYF. The CDR3 nucleotides read TGTGCCACCACTACCGGGACTAGCGGTGCCAGGTACGAGCAGTACTTC.

The gene calls are TRBV9 and TRBJ2-7; possibly TRBD1 or TRBD2 for D (5 bases each). Deletions cut 0 bases from V and 5 bases from J, with 15 bases between. There are 15 residues in the CDR3. Germline V gene data show CDR1 as SGDLS and CDR2 as YYNGEE. CDR3 region: CASSVASTGTNEQYF. As DNA, the CDR3 is TGTGCCAGCAGCGTAGCCTCTACCGGGACGAACGAGCAGTACTTC. Complete variable domain (other parts from reference TRBV9 and TRBJ2-7): DSGVTQTPKHLITATGQRVTLRCSPRSGDLSVYWYQQSLDQGLQFLIQYYNGEERAKGNILERFSAQQFPDLHSELNLSSLELGDSALYFCASSVASTGTNEQYFGPGTRLTVT.

This clone was detected once. The chain combines TRBV6-6 with TRBJ2-1; TRBD2 is a possible D gene (6 bases). The CDR3 consists of 14 residues. V was trimmed by 1 base and J by 8 bases, leaving 12 bases between them. Germline V gene data show CDR1 as MNHNY and CDR2 as SVGAGI (reference sequence). The CDR3: CASSYFRGSDEQFF. Here the CDR3 DNA reads TGTGCCAGCAGTTACTTCCGGGGGAGCGATGAGCAGTTCTTC.

V is TRBV27 and J is TRBJ2-1, with D perhaps matching TRBD1 or TRBD2 (5 bases each). Trimming removed 5 bases from V and 10 bases from J, with 15 bases in between. Germline CDR1 is MNHEY and CDR2 is SMNVEV (reference sequence). The CDR3 extends over 13 amino acids. CDR3 DNA sequence: TGTGCCAGCAGTGCCTACTCCGGGACGGAGCAGTTCTTC. It codes for CASSAYSGTEQFF.

This sequence joins TRBV11-2 and TRBJ2-3; 7 bases line up with TRBD2. Germline V CDR1 and CDR2: SGHAT, FQNNGV. CDR3 length: 15 residues. Trimming at V came to 2 bases and at J to 1 base, leaving 3 bases not matched to a gene. The CDR3 bases are TGTGCCAGCAGCTTAAACGCGGGGGGCACAGATACGCAGTATTTT. It specifies CASSLNAGGTDTQYF.

The V and J genes are TRBV2 and TRBJ1-5; no firm D call. CDR3 length: 14 amino acids. Germline V gives CDR1 SNHLY, CDR2 FYNNEI. Trimming stripped 5 bases from V and 3 bases from J, with 11 bases between. CDR3 coding DNA: TGTGCCAGCAGTTCGACTTCTCCCAATCAGCCCCAGCATTTT. Its translation: CASSSTSPNQPQHF.

In the case of this clone: The sample has other DNA sequences that encode this CDR3 too. J is TRBJ1-1 and V is TRBV20-1, with D uncertain. This CDR3 has 11 amino acids. Germline V lookup: CDR1 DFQATT, CDR2 SNEGSKA (reference sequence). The ends were cut back, 3 bases at V and 5 bases at J, with 7 bases in the middle. CDR3 in amino acids: CSARRDTEAFF. In DNA, the CDR3 is TGCAGTGCTAGGCGTGATACTGAAGCTTTCTTT.

This chain joins TRBV20-1 and TRBJ1-1; D is uncertain. There are 11 residues in the CDR3. Trimming stripped 5 bases from V and 3 bases from J, with 7 bases between. CDR1 DFQATT and CDR2 SNEGSKA come from the germline V gene (reference sequence). The DNA of the CDR3 is TGCAGTGCTCCGGGTCACACTGAAGCTTTCTTT. Amino acid sequence: CSAPGHTEAFF.

The V and J genes are TRBV4-3 and TRBJ2-1, with 7 positions matching TRBD2. Germline V lookup: CDR1 LGHNA, CDR2 YSLEER. The CDR3 spans 16 residues. V lost 0 bases and J lost 4; bases outside the gene matches: 6. In DNA form, the CDR3 reads TGCGCCAGCAGCCAAGATCGGGGACTAAAGTACAATGAGCAGTTCTTC. This gives the protein CASSQDRGLKYNEQFF.

This clone was observed at least ten times. The V and J genes are TRBV5-1 and TRBJ2-1; 11 nucleotides agree with TRBD2. V was clipped by 4 bases and J by 4 bases; unmatched bases: 7. The germline V gene encodes CDR1 SGHRS and CDR2 YFSETQ. The CDR3 is 16 amino acids. The CDR3 is CASSPGSGGEYNEQFF. The CDR3 nucleotides are TGCGCCAGCAGCCCGGGTAGCGGGGGGGAATACAATGAGCAGTTCTTC.

The chain employs TRBV18 and TRBJ2-3, with 9 nucleotides matching TRBD1. This CDR3 is built from 17 residues. Germline CDR1 is KGHSH and CDR2 is LQKENI. With V trimmed by 6 bases and J by 1 base, 11 bases remained unmatched. CDR3 sequence: CASSLLTGGGGTDTQYF. Here the CDR3 DNA reads TGTGCCAGCTCCCTCCTCACAGGGGGCGGGGGCACAGATACGCAGTATTTT.

The chain links TRBV6-5 to TRBJ2-1; 8 bases map to TRBD2. In germline, CDR1 is MNHEY, CDR2 SVGAGI. V shed 0 bases, J shed 5 bases, and the junction held 0 bases outside the gene matches. The CDR3 spans 14 residues. CDR3 sequence reads: CASSYSSGDNEQFF. CDR3 DNA sequence: TGTGCCAGCAGTTACTCTAGCGGGGACAATGAGCAGTTCTTC.

The chain joins TRBV27 to TRBJ2-2; no clear D. The CDR3 contains 16 residues. The V and J ends lost 0 bases and 0 bases respectively, with 8 bases between them. The V gene's germline CDR1 is MNHEY and CDR2 SMNVEV (reference sequence). In DNA, the CDR3 is TGTGCCAGCAGTTTATCGGGTACTACGAACACCGGGGAGCTGTTTTTT. Translated: CASSLSGTTNTGELFF.

This clone was observed once. The chain recombines TRBV4-1 with TRBJ2-1; D gene unclear. Germline CDR1 is MGHRA and CDR2 is YSYEKL. This CDR3 is built from 13 residues. Between the trimmed V and J ends, which lost 0 bases and 9 bases, there was a span of 9 bases. The CDR3: CASSQDRGREQFF. Here the CDR3 DNA reads TGCGCCAGCAGCCAAGATCGCGGCCGTGAGCAGTTCTTC.

The chain couples TRBV5-1 to TRBJ2-6; D ambiguous. This CDR3 has 15 residues. Trimming left V 2 bases short and J 2 bases short, with 8 bases between. Germline CDR1 reads SGHRS; CDR2 reads YFSETQ. The CDR3 DNA is TGCGCCAGCAGCTTCAACGGTGCTGGGGCCAACGTCCTGACTTTC. It is translated as CASSFNGAGANVLTF.

Concerning this clone: Other DNA sequences in the same sample also yield this CDR3. The J gene is TRBJ2-3, the V gene TRBV30; D is unclear. V lost 0 bases to trimming and J lost 2 bases, with 3 bases between them. The germline CDR1 and CDR2 sequences are GTSNPN and SVGIG (reference sequence). This CDR3 has 12 residues. The CDR3 nucleotides read TGTGCCTGGAGTGTTTCCACAGATACGCAGTATTTT. This encodes CAWSVSTDTQYF.

The count of this clone is one. The chain links TRBV10-2 to TRBJ1-5; D gene uncertain. The V and J ends lost 3 bases and 4 bases respectively, with 7 bases between them. The CDR3 length is 13 residues. Germline V gene lookup returns CDR1 WSHSY and CDR2 SAAADI. The CDR3 protein is CASSDRTNQPQHF. The CDR3 DNA follows: TGCGCCAGCAGTGATAGGACGAATCAGCCCCAGCATTTT.

The V and J genes are TRBV30 and TRBJ1-2, with no clear D. The germline V gene encodes CDR1 GTSNPN and CDR2 SVGIG (reference sequence). V lost 4 bases, J lost 5 bases, and 11 bases lay in between. The CDR3 is 12 residues long. The CDR3: CAWTGTQYGYTF. The CDR3 region has the DNA TGTGCCTGGACCGGAACCCAGTATGGCTACACCTTC. The complete variable domain, with remaining parts taken from reference TRBV30 and TRBJ1-2, reads SQTIHQWPATLVQPVGSPLSLECTVEGTSNPNLYWYRQAAGRGLQLLFYSVGIGQISSEVPQNLSASRPQDRQFILSSKKLLLSDSGFYLCAWTGTQYGYTFGSGTRLTVV.

This rearrangement joins TRBV10-3 to TRBJ1-5; 7 nucleotides line up with TRBD1. The CDR3 runs 14 residues. The germline gives CDR1 ENHRY, CDR2 SYGVKD. Trimming took 7 bases from V and 3 from J; bases not matched to a gene: 6. The CDR3 coding sequence is TGTGCCATCAAAAAGCAGGGGGACAATCAGCCCCAGCATTTT. Its translation: CAIKKQGDNQPQHF.

The genes are TRBV28 and TRBJ1-1, with D perhaps matching TRBD1 (6 bases). Germline CDR1 and CDR2: MDHEN and SYDVKM. The CDR3 is 16 residues long. Trimming cost V 4 bases and J 3 bases, with 18 bases left between them. The DNA of the CDR3 is TGTGCCAGCAGTTCCCCCCGTAAAGGGGGGTACACTGAAGCTTTCTTT. Translation gives CASSSPRKGGYTEAFF. The complete variable domain, with remaining parts taken from reference TRBV28 and TRBJ1-1, reads DVKVTQSSRYLVKRTGEKVFLECVQDMDHENMFWYRQDPGLGLRLIYFSYDVKMKEKGDIPEGYSVSREKKERFSLILESASTNQTSMYLCASSSPRKGGYTEAFFGQGTRLTVV.

The chain employs TRBV9 and TRBJ2-7, with TRBD2 identical over 9 bases. Germline V gives CDR1 SGDLS, CDR2 YYNGEE. This CDR3 is built from 15 residues. J was trimmed by 7 bases and V by 0 bases; bases with no gene match: 8. The CDR3 spells CASSVVSSGMEEQYF. The DNA for the CDR3 is TGTGCCAGCAGCGTAGTATCTAGCGGGATGGAAGAGCAGTACTTC.

The genes are TRBV18 and TRBJ2-1, with D possibly TRBD2 on 6 matching bases. Germline-derived CDR1 and CDR2 are KGHSH and LQKENI. Trimming cost V 0 bases and J 7 bases, with 22 bases left between them. The length of the CDR3 is 18 residues. CDR3 in DNA: TGTGCCAGCTCACCACCCCCACTCGGGACTTTTTCTTCTAATGAGCAGTTCTTC. Amino acids: CASSPPPLGTFSSNEQFF.

Details on this clone: Distinct nucleotide sequences in the sample also encode this CDR3. The rearrangement links TRBV5-1 to TRBJ1-5, with D possibly matching TRBD1 (5 bases). With 4 bases removed from V and 3 bases from J, the gap between germline ends came to 11 bases. Germline V lookup: CDR1 SGHRS, CDR2 YFSETQ. The CDR3 runs 14 residues. The CDR3 loop is CASSQDSPNQPQHF. For the CDR3, the DNA is TGCGCCAGCAGCCAAGACAGTCCCAATCAGCCCCAGCATTTT.